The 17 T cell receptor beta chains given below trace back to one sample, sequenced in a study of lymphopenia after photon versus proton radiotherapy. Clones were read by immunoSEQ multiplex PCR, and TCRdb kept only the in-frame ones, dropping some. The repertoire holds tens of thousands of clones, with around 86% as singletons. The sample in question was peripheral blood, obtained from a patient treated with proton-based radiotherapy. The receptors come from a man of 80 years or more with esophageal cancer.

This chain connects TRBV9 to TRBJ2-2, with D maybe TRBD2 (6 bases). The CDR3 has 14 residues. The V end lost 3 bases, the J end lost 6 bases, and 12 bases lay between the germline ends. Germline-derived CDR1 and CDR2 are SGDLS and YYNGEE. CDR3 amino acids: CASSGGASAGELFF. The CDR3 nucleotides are TGTGCCAGCAGCGGCGGGGCTTCGGCCGGGGAGCTGTTTTTT.

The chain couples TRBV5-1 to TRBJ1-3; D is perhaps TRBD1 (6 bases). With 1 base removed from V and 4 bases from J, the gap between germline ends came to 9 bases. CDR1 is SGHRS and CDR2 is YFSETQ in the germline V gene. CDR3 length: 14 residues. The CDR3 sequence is CASSLSGEGNTIYF. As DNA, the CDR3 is TGCGCCAGCAGCTTGTCAGGGGAGGGAAACACCATATATTTT.

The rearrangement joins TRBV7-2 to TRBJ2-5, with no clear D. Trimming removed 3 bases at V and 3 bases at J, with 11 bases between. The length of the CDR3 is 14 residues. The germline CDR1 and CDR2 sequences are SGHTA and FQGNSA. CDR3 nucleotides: TGTGCCAGCAGCTTTGCGACCTCCGAAGAGACCCAGTACTTC. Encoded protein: CASSFATSEETQYF.

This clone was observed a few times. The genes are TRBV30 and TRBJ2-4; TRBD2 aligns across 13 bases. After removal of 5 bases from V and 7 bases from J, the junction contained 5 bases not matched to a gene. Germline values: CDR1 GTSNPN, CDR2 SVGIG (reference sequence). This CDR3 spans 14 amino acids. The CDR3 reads CAWGPGLAGNIQYF. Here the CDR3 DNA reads TGTGCCTGGGGACCGGGACTAGCGGGGAACATTCAGTACTTC.

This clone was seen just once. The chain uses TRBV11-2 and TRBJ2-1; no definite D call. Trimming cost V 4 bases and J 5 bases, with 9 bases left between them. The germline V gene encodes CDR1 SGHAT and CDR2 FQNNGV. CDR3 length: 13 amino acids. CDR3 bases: TGTGCCAGCAGCTGGGTGGGCCACAATGAGCAGTTCTTC. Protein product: CASSWVGHNEQFF. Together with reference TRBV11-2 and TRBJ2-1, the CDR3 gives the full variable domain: EAGVAQSPRYKIIEKRQSVAFWCNPISGHATLYWYQQILGQGPKLLIQFQNNGVVDDSQLPKDRFSAERLKGVDSTLKIQPAKLEDSAVYLCASSWVGHNEQFFGPGTRLTVL.

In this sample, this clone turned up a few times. CDR3 nucleotide sequence: TGTGCCAGCAGCTTCGCTACGAACACTGAAGCTTTCTTT. Translated: CASSFATNTEAFF. The J gene is TRBJ1-1, the V gene TRBV5-4, with no clear D. Germline V lookup: CDR1 SGHNT, CDR2 YYREEE (reference sequence). Trimming stripped 2 bases from V and 1 base from J, with 6 bases between. This CDR3 comprises 13 residues.

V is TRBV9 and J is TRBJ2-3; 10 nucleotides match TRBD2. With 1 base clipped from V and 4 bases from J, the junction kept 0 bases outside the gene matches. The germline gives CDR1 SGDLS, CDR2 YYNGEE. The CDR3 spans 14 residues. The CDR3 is CASSVTSGADTQYF. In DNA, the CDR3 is TGTGCCAGCAGCGTAACTAGCGGGGCAGATACGCAGTATTTT.

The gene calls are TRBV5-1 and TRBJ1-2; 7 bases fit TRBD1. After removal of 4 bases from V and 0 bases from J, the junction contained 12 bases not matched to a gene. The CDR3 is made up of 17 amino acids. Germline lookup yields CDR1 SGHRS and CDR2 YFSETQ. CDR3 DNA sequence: TGCGCCAGCAGCCCCCGGGACAGCCGTCTCTCTAACTATGGCTACACCTTC. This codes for CASSPRDSRLSNYGYTF.

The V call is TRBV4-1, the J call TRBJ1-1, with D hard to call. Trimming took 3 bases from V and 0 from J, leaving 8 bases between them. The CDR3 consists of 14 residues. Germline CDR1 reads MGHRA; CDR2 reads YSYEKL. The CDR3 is CASSQEQVNTEAFF. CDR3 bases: TGCGCCAGCAGCCAGGAGCAAGTGAACACTGAAGCTTTCTTT.

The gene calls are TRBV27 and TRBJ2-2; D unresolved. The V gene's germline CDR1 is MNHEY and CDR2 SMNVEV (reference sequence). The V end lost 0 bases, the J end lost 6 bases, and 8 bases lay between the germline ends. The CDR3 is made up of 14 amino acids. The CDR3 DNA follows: TGTGCCAGCAGTTTATCTATTGGCGCCGGGGAGCTGTTTTTT. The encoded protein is CASSLSIGAGELFF.

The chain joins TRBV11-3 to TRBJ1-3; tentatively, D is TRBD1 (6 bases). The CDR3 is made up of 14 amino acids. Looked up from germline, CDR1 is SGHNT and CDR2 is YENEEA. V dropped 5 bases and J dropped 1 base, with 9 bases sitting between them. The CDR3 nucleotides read TGTGCCAGCAGCCGCACAGGGTCTGGAAACACCATATATTTT. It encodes CASSRTGSGNTIYF. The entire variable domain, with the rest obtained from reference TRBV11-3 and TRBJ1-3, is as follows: EAGVVQSPRYKIIEKKQPVAFWCNPISGHNTLYWYLQNLGQGPELLIRYENEEAVDDSQLPKDRFSAERLKGVDSTLKIQPAELGDSAVYLCASSRTGSGNTIYFGEGSWLTVV.

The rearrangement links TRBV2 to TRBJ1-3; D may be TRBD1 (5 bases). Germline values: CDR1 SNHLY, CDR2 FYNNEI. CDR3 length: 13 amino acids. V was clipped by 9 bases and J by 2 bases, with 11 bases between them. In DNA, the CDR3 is TGTGCCAGTACCAGGGCCCCTGGAAACACCATATATTTT. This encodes CASTRAPGNTIYF. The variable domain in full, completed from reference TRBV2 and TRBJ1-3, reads EPEVTQTPSHQVTQMGQEVILRCVPISNHLYFYWYRQILGQKVEFLVSFYNNEISEKSEIFDDQFSVERPDGSNFTLKIRSTKLEDSAMYFCASTRAPGNTIYFGEGSWLTVV.

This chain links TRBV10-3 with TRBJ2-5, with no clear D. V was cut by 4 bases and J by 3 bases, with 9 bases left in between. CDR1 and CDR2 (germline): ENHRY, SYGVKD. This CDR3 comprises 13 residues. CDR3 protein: CAISGLVEETQYF. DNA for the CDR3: TGTGCCATCAGTGGGTTGGTAGAAGAGACCCAGTACTTC.

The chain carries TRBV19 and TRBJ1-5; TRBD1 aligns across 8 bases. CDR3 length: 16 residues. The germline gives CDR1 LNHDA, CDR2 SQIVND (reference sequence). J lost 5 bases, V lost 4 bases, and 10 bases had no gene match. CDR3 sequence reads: CASSRIQGGTDQPQHF. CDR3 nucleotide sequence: TGTGCCAGTAGTAGAATACAGGGGGGAACGGATCAGCCCCAGCATTTT.

CDR3 loop: CSVANRGPAGNTIYF. In DNA, the CDR3 is TGCAGCGTTGCTAACAGGGGACCCGCTGGAAACACCATATATTTT. This rearrangement joins TRBV29-1 to TRBJ1-3; 7 nucleotides line up with TRBD1. The germline V gene has CDR1 SQVTM and CDR2 ANQGSEA. The length of the CDR3 is 15 residues. Germline trimming cut 4 bases from V and 2 bases from J; bases unmatched to any gene: 8.

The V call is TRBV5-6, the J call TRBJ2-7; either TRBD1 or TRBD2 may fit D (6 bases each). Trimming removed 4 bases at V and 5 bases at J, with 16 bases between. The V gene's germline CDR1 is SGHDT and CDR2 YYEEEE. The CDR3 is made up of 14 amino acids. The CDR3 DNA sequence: TGTGCCAGCAGCCCCGGGTGGGGGGCGGACGAGCAGTACTTC. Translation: CASSPGWGADEQYF.

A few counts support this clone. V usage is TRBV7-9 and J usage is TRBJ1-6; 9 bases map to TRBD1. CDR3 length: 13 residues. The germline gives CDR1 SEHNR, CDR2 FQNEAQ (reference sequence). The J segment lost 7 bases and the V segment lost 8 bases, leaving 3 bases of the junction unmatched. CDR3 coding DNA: TGTGCCAGCTCGGGGACAGGGAATTCACCCCTCCACTTT. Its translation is CASSGTGNSPLHF.